These T cell receptor beta chains were read from a single sample in a study of blood T cell repertoires in COVID-19. Some clones are missing from TCRdb's copy, which holds only in-frame ones; the method was immunoSEQ multiplex PCR. The sample contains 90,000 or so clones, roughly 85% of which appear only once. Material: peripheral blood. These receptor sequences come from a woman aged 60 to 75 with COVID-19, enrolled during active disease. Each CDR3 is given with its conserved first and last residue. A D gene is named only where the DNA matches it firmly. Clone sizes are given selectively: once, few, many, or a class where the clone is expanded.

j_gene | d_gene | v_gene | len | abundance | CDR3nt | CDR3aa
TRBJ1-1 | TRBD1 | TRBV9 | 16 | NA | TGTGCCAGCAGCGTAGTAACAGGGGGACCGAACACTGAAGCTTTCTTT | CASSVVTGGPNTEAFF
TRBJ2-7 | TRBD2 | TRBV5-1 | 17 | NA | TGCGCCAGCAGCCCTCGACTAGCGGGAACTGGGTCGGATGAGCAGTACTTC | CASSPRLAGTGSDEQYF
TRBJ1-1 | NA | TRBV12-3/TRBV12-4 | 13 | NA | TGTGCCAGCAGCCTGACAGTCTACACTGAAGCTTTCTTT | CASSLTVYTEAFF
TRBJ1-2 | NA | TRBV6-1 | 13 | NA | TGTGCCAGCAATCGGGACACCAACTATGGCTACACCTTC | CASNRDTNYGYTF
TRBJ1-1 | TRBD1 | TRBV3-1/TRBV3-2 | 17 | NA | TGTGCCAGCAGCCAAGATTTGGAGGGGGCGCGTGGCACTGAAGCTTTCTTT | CASSQDLEGARGTEAFF
TRBJ1-6 | TRBD1 | TRBV4-3 | 17 | NA | TGCGCCAGCAGCCAAGAAAGGGGGCCCTCCTATAATTCACCCCTCCACTTT | CASSQERGPSYNSPLHF
TRBJ1-2 | NA | TRBV19 | 15 | NA | TGTGCCAGTAGTAGGATGAGACACAACAACTATGGCTACACCTTC | CASSRMRHNNYGYTF
TRBJ2-2 | NA | TRBV30 | 15 | few | TGTGCCTGGAGTTATAAGGGGCAGAACACCGGGGAGCTGTTTTTT | CAWSYKGQNTGELFF
TRBJ1-2 | NA | TRBV20-1 | 9 | NA | TGCAGTGCTAGTCCGGGCTACACCTTC | CSASPGYTF
TRBJ1-5 | NA | TRBV6-2/TRBV6-3 | 16 | NA | TGTGCCAGCAGTTACCCTTGGCAGGGATATAATCAGCCCCAGCATTTT | CASSYPWQGYNQPQHF
TRBJ1-6 | TRBD1 | TRBV3-1/TRBV3-2 | 15 | NA | TGTGCCAGCAGCCACGGGGACAGCGCCAATTCACCCCTCCACTTT | CASSHGDSANSPLHF
TRBJ2-3 | TRBD1 | TRBV6-5 | 14 | once | TGTGCCAGCAGGGAGACAGGGAGTACAGATACGCAGTATTTT | CASRETGSTDTQYF
TRBJ1-1 | TRBD1 | TRBV7-9 | 15 | NA | TGTGCCAGCAGTAAACCCCGGGACAGGGGTTATAGAGCTTTCTTT | CASSKPRDRGYRAFF
TRBJ1-6 | TRBD1 | TRBV6-5 | 14 | NA | TGTGCCAGCACCCTGGACAGGGGAAATTCACCCCTCCACTTT | CASTLDRGNSPLHF
TRBJ2-5 | TRBD2 | TRBV5-1 | 14 | NA | TGCGCCAGCGCATCGGGGAGGGTCCAAGAGACCCAGTACTTC | CASASGRVQETQYF
TRBJ2-1 | NA | TRBV27 | 14 | NA | TGTGCCAGCAGTTCCAACTGGGCGTCCGCGGGGATAGTCTTC | CASSSNWASAGIVF
TRBJ1-3 | NA | TRBV18 | 14 | NA | TGTGCCCAACGCGGCGGGGATGGTGGAAACACCATATATTTT | CAQRGGDGGNTIYF
TRBJ2-2 | TRBD1 | TRBV6-5 | 15 | NA | TGTGCCAGCAGTTACACAGGGGGCTTCGCCGGGGAGCTGTTTTTT | CASSYTGGFAGELFF
TRBJ1-3 | NA | TRBV10-3 | 17 | NA | TGTGCCATCAGTGGGGATAACGGCGGGTACTCTGGAAACACCATATATTTT | CAISGDNGGYSGNTIYF
TRBJ2-3 | TRBD2 | TRBV6-2/TRBV6-3 | 17 | NA | TGTGCCAGCAGTTACTTGGGCCCAGCGGGGGACACAGATACGCAGTATTTT | CASSYLGPAGDTDTQYF
TRBJ1-3 | NA | TRBV28 | 16 | NA | TGTGCCAGCAGTTTATCGGTCCGAATCTCTGGAAACACCATATATTTT | CASSLSVRISGNTIYF
TRBJ2-2 | NA | TRBV4-1 | 13 | NA | TGCGCCAGCAGCCAAGCGTTTTCCGGGGAGCTGTTTTTT | CASSQAFSGELFF
TRBJ2-7 | NA | TRBV12-3/TRBV12-4 | 11 | NA | TGTGCCAGCAGCAGGACAGTCGAGCAGTACTTC | CASSRTVEQYF
TRBJ2-4 | NA | TRBV15 | 16 | NA | TGTGCCACCAGCAGAGATCGGGGTTCGGCCAAAAACATTCAGTACTTC | CATSRDRGSAKNIQYF
TRBJ1-3 | NA | TRBV5-6 | 17 | once | TGTGCCAGCAGCCAAGGGGCGGGGGTCCACTCTGGAAACACCATATATTTT | CASSQGAGVHSGNTIYF
TRBJ1-3 | NA | TRBV6-2/TRBV6-3 | 16 | NA | TGTGCCAGCAGTTCGGGGACAACAAGCTCTGGAAACACCATATATTTT | CASSSGTTSSGNTIYF
TRBJ1-2 | NA | TRBV12-3/TRBV12-4 | 13 | NA | TGTGCCAGCAGTTTTTCGGGAAGAAATGGCTACACCTTC | CASSFSGRNGYTF
TRBJ2-3 | NA | TRBV7-9 | 17 | NA | TGTGCCAGCAGCTTAGGGCCCCATGGGGGGAGTGGGGATACGCAGTATTTT | CASSLGPHGGSGDTQYF
TRBJ2-7 | TRBD1 | TRBV5-1 | 14 | NA | TGCGCCAGCAGCCAAGGGGACAGGGAAGGCGAGCAGTACTTC | CASSQGDREGEQYF
TRBJ1-1 | TRBD1 | TRBV10-3 | 14 | NA | TGTGCCACGGGGACAGGGGATGCGCGCACTGAAGCTTTCTTT | CATGTGDARTEAFF